This TCR beta chain was recovered during a study of blood T cells in healthy people across ages. Germline CDR1 is SQVTM and CDR2 is ANQGSEA. There are 15 residues in the CDR3. Trimming left V 4 bases short and J 1 base short, with 11 bases between. A sample-barcoded 5' primer and a J-beta primer mix were used in a second PCR of about 6 to 12 cycles. One entry per CDR3 protein, called by TCRdb with MiXCR from the 5' RACE reads. The sample consists of about 760,000 distinct CDR3 sequences, 25% of them appearing once. This sample also belongs to another study, concerning T cells of mothers and their children.

The origin of this receptor is a boy aged 5 to 17 in good health. Source material: blood. V usage is TRBV29-1 and J usage is TRBJ2-6; D call uncertain. The CDR3 sequence is CSVGSSKSGANVLTF. Written as DNA, the CDR3 is TGCAGCGTTGGTAGCAGCAAGTCTGGGGCCAACGTCCTGACTTTC.